The clone carrying this T cell receptor (beta chain) has more than one count but fewer than ten. The sample is drawn from a study of shared T cell receptors in the human thymus. CDR3 length: 18 amino acids. V shed 1 base, J shed 4 bases, and the junction held 14 bases outside the gene matches. The V gene's germline CDR1 is SEHNR and CDR2 FQNEAQ (reference sequence). The assay was immunoSEQ multiplex PCR, and TCRdb's table has in-frame clones only and misses some. The sample includes about 540,000 clones, about 84% of them seen just once. These data were also reused for a study on human thymus T cells.

Sequenced sample: thymocytes. This receptor was taken from a boy under two years old with a congenital heart defect. V usage is TRBV7-9 and J usage is TRBJ1-1; 8 nucleotides align to TRBD1. The CDR3 loop reads CASSLDSGTGPTGTEAFF. The DNA for the CDR3 is TGTGCCAGCAGCTTAGATTCCGGGACAGGCCCTACGGGCACTGAAGCTTTCTTT.